This TCR beta chain was sequenced for a study of graft-versus-host responses after intestinal transplantation. Study-wide context: The recipients all started with anti-thymocyte globulin induction and then took tacrolimus and steroids for approximately 3 years.

Assay: immunoSEQ multiplex PCR; the TCRdb copy retains only in-frame clones and omits some. This sample yields tens of thousands of clones, of which 91% are seen a single time; around 5.1% belongs to the top ten. CDR1 is KGHSY, CDR2 FQNENV, per germline. This CDR3 has 13 residues. V lost 4 bases and J lost 1, with 8 bases in between. This specimen consisted of PBMCs, obtained 650 to 670 days after intestinal transplant. The rearrangement links TRBV16 to TRBJ2-7, with D possibly TRBD2 on 5 matching bases. The TCR comes from a human patient who received an intestinal transplant, so some T cells may come from the graft donor. The CDR3 protein is CASSPSGSYEQYF. DNA for the CDR3: TGTGCCAGCAGCCCATCGGGATCCTACGAGCAGTACTTC.